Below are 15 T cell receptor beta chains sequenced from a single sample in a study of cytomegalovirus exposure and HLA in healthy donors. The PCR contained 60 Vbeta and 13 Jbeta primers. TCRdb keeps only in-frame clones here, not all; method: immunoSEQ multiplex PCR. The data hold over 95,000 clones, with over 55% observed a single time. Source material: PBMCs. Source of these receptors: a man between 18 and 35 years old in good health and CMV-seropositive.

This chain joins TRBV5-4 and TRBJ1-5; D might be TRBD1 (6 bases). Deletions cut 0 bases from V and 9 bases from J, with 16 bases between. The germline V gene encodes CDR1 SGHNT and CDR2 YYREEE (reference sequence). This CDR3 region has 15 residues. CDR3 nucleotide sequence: TGTGCCAGCAGCTTGGGGGGGCTCAAACCTACGCCCCAGCATTTT. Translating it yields CASSLGGLKPTPQHF.

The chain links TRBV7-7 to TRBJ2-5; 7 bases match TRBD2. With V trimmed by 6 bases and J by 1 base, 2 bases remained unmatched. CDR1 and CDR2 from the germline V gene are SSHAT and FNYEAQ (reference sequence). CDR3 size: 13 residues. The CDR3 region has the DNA TGTGCCAGCAGTGGGGGGGGCCAAGAGACCCAGTACTTC. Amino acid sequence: CASSGGGQETQYF.

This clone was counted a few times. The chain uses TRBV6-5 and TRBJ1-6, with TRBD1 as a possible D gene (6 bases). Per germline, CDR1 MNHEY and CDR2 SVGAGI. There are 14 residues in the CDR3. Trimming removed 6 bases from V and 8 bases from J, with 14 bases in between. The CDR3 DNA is TGTGCCAGCAGGCCGGGACAACCCTATTCACCCCTCCACTTT. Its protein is CASRPGQPYSPLHF.

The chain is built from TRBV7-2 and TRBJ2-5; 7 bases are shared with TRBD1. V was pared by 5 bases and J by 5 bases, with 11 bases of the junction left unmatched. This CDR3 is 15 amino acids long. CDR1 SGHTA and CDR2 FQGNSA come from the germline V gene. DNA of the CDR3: TGTGCCAGCAGCCCCCGGCACAGGGGAGACGAGACCCAGTACTTC. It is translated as CASSPRHRGDETQYF.

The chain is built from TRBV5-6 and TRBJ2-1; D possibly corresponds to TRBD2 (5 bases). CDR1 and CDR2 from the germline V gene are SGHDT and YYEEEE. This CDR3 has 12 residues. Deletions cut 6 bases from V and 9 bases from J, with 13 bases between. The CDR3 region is CASKERRREQFF. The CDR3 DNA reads TGTGCCAGCAAGGAAAGGAGGCGTGAGCAGTTCTTC.

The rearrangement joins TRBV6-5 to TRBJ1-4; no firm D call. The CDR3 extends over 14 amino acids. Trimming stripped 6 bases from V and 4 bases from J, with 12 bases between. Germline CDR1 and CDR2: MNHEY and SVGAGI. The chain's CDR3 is CASSYIMSNEKLFF. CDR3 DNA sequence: TGTGCCAGCAGCTACATCATGAGTAATGAAAAACTGTTTTTT.

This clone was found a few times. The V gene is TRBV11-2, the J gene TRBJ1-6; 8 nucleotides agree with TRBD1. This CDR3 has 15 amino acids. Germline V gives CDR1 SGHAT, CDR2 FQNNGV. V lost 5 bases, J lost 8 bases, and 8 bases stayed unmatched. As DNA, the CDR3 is TGTGCCAGCAGCGTACGAGGGACAGGACATTCACCCCTCCACTTT. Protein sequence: CASSVRGTGHSPLHF.

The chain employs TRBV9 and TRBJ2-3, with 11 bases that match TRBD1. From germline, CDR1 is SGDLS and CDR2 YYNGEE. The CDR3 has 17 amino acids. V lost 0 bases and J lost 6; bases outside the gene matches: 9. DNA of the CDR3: TGTGCCAGCAGCGTAGCTAGGGACAGGGGGTTTGTGGATACGCAGTATTTT. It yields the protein CASSVARDRGFVDTQYF.

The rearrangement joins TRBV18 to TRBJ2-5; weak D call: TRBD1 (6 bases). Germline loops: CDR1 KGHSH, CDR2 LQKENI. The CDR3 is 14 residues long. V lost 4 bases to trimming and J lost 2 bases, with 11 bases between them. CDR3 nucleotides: TGTGCCAGCTCACAGAATACAGGGCAAGAGACCCAGTACTTC. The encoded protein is CASSQNTGQETQYF.

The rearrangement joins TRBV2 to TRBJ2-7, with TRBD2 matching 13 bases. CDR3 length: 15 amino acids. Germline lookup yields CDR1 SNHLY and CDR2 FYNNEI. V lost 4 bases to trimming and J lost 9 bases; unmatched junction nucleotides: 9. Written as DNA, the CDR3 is TGTGCCAGCAGTGTTCCGGGACTAGCGGGGTGGGGGCAGTACTTC. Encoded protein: CASSVPGLAGWGQYF.

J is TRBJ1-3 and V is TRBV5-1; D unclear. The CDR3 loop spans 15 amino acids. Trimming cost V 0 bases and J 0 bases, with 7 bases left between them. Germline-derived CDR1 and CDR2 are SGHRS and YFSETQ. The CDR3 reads CASSLGATSGNTIYF. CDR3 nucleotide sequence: TGCGCCAGCAGCTTGGGGGCCACCTCTGGAAACACCATATATTTT.

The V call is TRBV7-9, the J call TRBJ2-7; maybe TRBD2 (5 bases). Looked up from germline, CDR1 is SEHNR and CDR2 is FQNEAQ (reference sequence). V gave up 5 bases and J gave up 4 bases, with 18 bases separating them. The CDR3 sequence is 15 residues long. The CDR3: CASSGSGTISYEQYF. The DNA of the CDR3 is TGTGCCAGCAGCGGAAGCGGCACTATATCTTACGAGCAGTACTTC.

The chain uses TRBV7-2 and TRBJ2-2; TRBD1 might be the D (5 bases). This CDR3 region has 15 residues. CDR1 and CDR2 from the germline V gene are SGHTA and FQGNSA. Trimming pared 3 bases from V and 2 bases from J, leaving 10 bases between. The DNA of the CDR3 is TGTGCCAGCAGCTTCTCCAGGGTCAACACCGGGGAGCTGTTTTTT. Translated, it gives CASSFSRVNTGELFF.

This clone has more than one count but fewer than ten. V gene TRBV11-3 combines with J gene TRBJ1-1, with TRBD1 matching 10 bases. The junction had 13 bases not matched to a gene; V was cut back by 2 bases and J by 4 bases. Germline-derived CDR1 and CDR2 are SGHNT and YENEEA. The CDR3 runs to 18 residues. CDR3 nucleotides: TGTGCCAGCAGCTTACCATCGCCCGGGACAGGGGATCGCACTGAAGCTTTCTTT. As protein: CASSLPSPGTGDRTEAFF.

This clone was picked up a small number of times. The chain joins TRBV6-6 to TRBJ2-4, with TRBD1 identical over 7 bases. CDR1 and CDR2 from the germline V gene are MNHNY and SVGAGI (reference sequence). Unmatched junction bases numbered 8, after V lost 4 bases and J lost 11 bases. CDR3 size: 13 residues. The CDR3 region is CASSSTGNGVQYF. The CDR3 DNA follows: TGTGCCAGCAGTTCGACAGGGAATGGGGTTCAGTACTTC.